One sample yielded the 5 T cell receptor beta chains listed below, sequenced in a study of blood T cell repertoires in COVID-19 (dated by TCRdb to about 2020). Library generation was performed with the immunoSEQ multiplex PCR assay. TCRdb provides this immuneACCESS table in a form limited to in-frame rearrangements. Some clones are lacking; in checked studies, under half of them reflect an unresolved V gene, and why the rest are absent is not known. The sample has a few hundred thousand clones on record, 80% to 85% of them singletons. Jointly, the top ten make up 5% to 5.5% of the sample. Sequencing used PBMCs or T cells enriched from blood (not recorded which). These receptor sequences come from a woman between 45 and 60 years old who had recovered from COVID-19.

The CDR3 region has the DNA TGTGCCAGCAACCCCGCGGGCACTGAAGCTTTCTTT. This sequence encodes CASNPAGTEAFF. V gene TRBV9 combines with J gene TRBJ1-1; D call uncertain. Germline CDR1 SGDLS, CDR2 YYNGEE. V lost 6 bases to trimming and J lost 4 bases, with 10 bases between them. CDR3 length: 12 residues.

CDR3 residues: CATGGTQFNEQFF. The CDR3, as DNA: TGTGCCACCGGGGGGACCCAATTCAATGAGCAGTTCTTC. The chain employs TRBV2 and TRBJ2-1, with 7 bases identical to TRBD2. The V and J ends lost 10 bases and 6 bases, in that order; junction bases with no gene match: 9. Germline CDR1 reads SNHLY; CDR2 reads FYNNEI. The CDR3 has 13 amino acids.

The chain employs TRBV4-1 and TRBJ1-6, with 9 bases lining up with TRBD1. The length of the CDR3 is 17 residues. The germline CDR1 and CDR2 sequences are MGHRA and YSYEKL. J gave up 8 bases and V 2 bases, and 10 bases lay outside the gene matches. CDR3 sequence: CASSQHSTQGADSPLHF. Here the CDR3 DNA reads TGCGCCAGCAGCCAACATTCCACACAGGGGGCTGATTCACCCCTCCACTTT.

This clone was found once. This chain joins TRBV19 and TRBJ2-1; 10 nucleotides line up with TRBD1. Germline CDR1 and CDR2: LNHDA and SQIVND (reference sequence). This CDR3 comprises 16 residues. V lost 4 bases, J lost 0 bases, and 3 bases stayed unmatched. The CDR3 DNA reads TGTGCCAGTAGTAGGACAGGGGGGAGCTCCTACAATGAGCAGTTCTTC. Amino acid sequence: CASSRTGGSSYNEQFF.

About this clone: At the DNA level, this CDR3 is encoded by other sequences in the same sample as well. V is TRBV5-6 and J is TRBJ2-1, with 7 bases aligning to TRBD1. From germline, CDR1 is SGHDT and CDR2 YYEEEE. The V gene end was trimmed by 1 base and the J gene end by 4 bases; junction bases not matched to a gene: 5. The length of the CDR3 is 15 residues. The CDR3 is CASSLQGGPYNEQFF. The CDR3 DNA reads TGTGCCAGCAGCTTGCAAGGGGGCCCTTACAATGAGCAGTTCTTC.